The 4 T cell receptor beta chains listed next were all sequenced from one sample in a study of Ad26.COV2.S vaccination and SARS-CoV-2 variants. Treatment given: about 20 received Ad26.COV2.S at low or high dose, single or two shots; about five received placebo; per-sample allocation not given. Day 63 following the first vaccine or placebo injection was when the samples were taken. Sequenced by immunoSEQ multiplex PCR; TCRdb stores in-frame clones only, minus some. The sample contains 410,000 or so clones, roughly 90% of which appear only once. This specimen was peripheral blood, taken in a trial of Ad26.COV2.S vaccine versus placebo. Source of these receptors: a person aged 18 to 59 who received the Ad26.COV2.S COVID-19 vaccine or a placebo.

The chain combines TRBV4-2 with TRBJ2-1; 14 nucleotides agree with TRBD2. V dropped 0 bases and J dropped 1; count of bases not matched to a gene: 8. The CDR3 spans 20 residues. The V gene's germline CDR1 is LGHNA and CDR2 YNFKEQ. CDR3 nucleotides: TGTGCCAGCAGCCAAGATGGGGGGACTAGCGGGAGAGGGTCCTACAATGAGCAGTTCTTC. Translating gives CASSQDGGTSGRGSYNEQFF.

This clone came up once. The rearrangement joins TRBV19 to TRBJ2-5; no firm D call. V lost 3 bases to trimming and J lost 0 bases, with 8 bases between them. Per germline, CDR1 LNHDA and CDR2 SQIVND (reference sequence). The CDR3 runs to 14 residues. The CDR3 DNA reads TGTGCCAGTAGTATCCTTGACAACCAAGAGACCCAGTACTTC. Protein sequence: CASSILDNQETQYF.

V is TRBV2 and J is TRBJ1-1, with a tentative D call TRBD1 (5 bases). Germline V gene sequence: CDR1 SNHLY, CDR2 FYNNEI. Trimming took off 7 bases at V and 1 base at J, with 10 bases between the two ends. This CDR3 region has 13 residues. CDR3 DNA: TGTGCCAGCACCGAAGGGGAGAACACTGAAGCTTTCTTT. It codes for CASTEGENTEAFF.

The chain is built from TRBV12-3 or TRBV12-4 and TRBJ2-7, with TRBD1 identical over 7 bases. The V and J ends lost 5 bases and 8 bases, in that order; junction bases with no gene match: 9. This CDR3 has 13 residues. The CDR3 spells CASSRSTGKKQYF. In DNA form, the CDR3 reads TGTGCCAGCAGTAGATCGACAGGGAAAAAGCAGTACTTC.